The 14 T cell receptor beta chains below all came from one sample that was sequenced in a study of T cells in localized non-small cell lung cancer. The method was immunoSEQ multiplex PCR; TCRdb's version includes in-frame clones alone and lacks a portion of them. The sample holds 35,000 to 40,000 clones, around 88% seen once. Sequences were derived from peripheral blood, sampled before any cancer treatment. The receptors derive from a man aged 35 to 70 with stage I lung adenocarcinoma.

The chain combines TRBV29-1 with TRBJ2-4; 7 nucleotides agree with TRBD1. After removal of 3 bases from V and 5 bases from J, the junction contained 1 base not matched to a gene. The CDR3 is made up of 12 amino acids. Germline V gene lookup returns CDR1 SQVTM and CDR2 ANQGSEA. Here the CDR3 reads CSVDQGENIQYF. DNA of the CDR3: TGCAGCGTTGACCAGGGGGAAAACATTCAGTACTTC.

This clone was seen once. The chain is built from TRBV28 and TRBJ2-5; 10 bases line up with TRBD2. From germline, CDR1 is MDHEN and CDR2 SYDVKM. CDR3 length equals 14 residues. After removal of 7 bases from V and 0 bases from J, the junction contained 2 bases not matched to a gene. The CDR3 loop is CASTTSGDQETQYF. The CDR3, as DNA: TGTGCCAGCACAACTAGCGGGGACCAAGAGACCCAGTACTTC.

V is TRBV2 and J is TRBJ1-1; possibly TRBD1 for D (5 bases). V lost 6 bases, J lost 3 bases, and 11 bases lay in between. CDR3 length: 13 amino acids. CDR1 and CDR2 from the germline V gene are SNHLY and FYNNEI. CDR3 nucleotides: TGTGCCAGCAGGACAGAAGGGGACACTGAAGCTTTCTTT. Its translation: CASRTEGDTEAFF.

The chain recombines TRBV27 with TRBJ2-5; 7 nucleotides agree with TRBD1. TRBJ2-7 matches the DNA end more closely, so the J call is doubtful. The CDR3 loop spans 15 amino acids. Germline lookup yields CDR1 MNHEY and CDR2 SMNVEV (reference sequence). The chain's CDR3 is CASSLRQGKPYEQYF. The CDR3 DNA reads TGTGCCAGCAGTTTACGACAGGGAAAGCCCTACGAGCAGTACTTC.

This rearrangement joins TRBV7-6 to TRBJ2-1; 8 nucleotides match TRBD2. J gave up 5 bases and V 5 bases, and 11 bases lay outside the gene matches. CDR3 length equals 16 residues. Germline CDR1 is SGHVS and CDR2 is FNYEAQ. CDR3 region: CASSPSREGVDNEQFF. The CDR3 coding sequence is TGTGCCAGCAGCCCTTCACGGGAGGGCGTGGACAATGAGCAGTTCTTC.

This clone showed up just once. The gene calls are TRBV28 and TRBJ2-7; D not certain. CDR3 length equals 15 residues. Trimming took off 3 bases at V and 0 bases at J, with 12 bases between the two ends. The germline V gene encodes CDR1 MDHEN and CDR2 SYDVKM. This CDR3 is CASSFGYHSSYEQYF. CDR3 bases: TGTGCCAGCAGTTTTGGGTATCATAGCTCCTACGAGCAGTACTTC.

Written as DNA, the CDR3 is TGCGCCAGCAGCTTACAGGGGACAGATACGCAGTATTTT. Its protein is CASSLQGTDTQYF. The J gene is TRBJ2-3, the V gene TRBV5-1; TRBD1 matches at 7 bases. Losses at the gene ends were 2 bases for V and 3 bases for J; bases not matched to a gene: 0. This CDR3 contains 13 residues. Germline V gene lookup returns CDR1 SGHRS and CDR2 YFSETQ.

This rearrangement joins TRBV25-1 to TRBJ2-1; no clear D. CDR1 and CDR2 (germline): MGHDK, SYGVNS. This CDR3 is 16 amino acids long. The V and J ends lost 3 bases and 1 base respectively, with 13 bases between them. The CDR3 DNA follows: TGTGCCAGCAGTGATCAGACTCCCCGATCCTACAATGAGCAGTTCTTC. Protein sequence: CASSDQTPRSYNEQFF.

The chain combines TRBV7-8 with TRBJ1-1, with TRBD1 identical over 7 bases. The V segment lost 3 bases and the J segment 2 bases; nucleotides outside the gene matches: 6. Looked up from germline, CDR1 is SGHVS and CDR2 is FQNEAQ. This CDR3 is built from 15 residues. CDR3 sequence reads: CASSFPGTANTEAFF. The DNA for the CDR3 is TGTGCCAGCAGCTTTCCCGGGACAGCAAACACTGAAGCTTTCTTT.

This rearrangement joins TRBV25-1 to TRBJ2-5; the match to TRBD2 covers 14 bases. Gene TRBJ2-7 matches the end of the DNA better, so the J call may be wrong. The CDR3 has 14 amino acids. CDR1 is MGHDK and CDR2 is SYGVNS in the germline V gene. The CDR3 here is CASSTSGRASEQYF. In nucleotides, the CDR3 is TGTGCCAGCTCGACTAGCGGGAGGGCGAGCGAGCAGTACTTC.

This clone was seen only once. The V and J genes are TRBV5-1 and TRBJ2-3; 13 nucleotides agree with TRBD2. Germline V lookup: CDR1 SGHRS, CDR2 YFSETQ. The CDR3 has 16 residues. Trimming removed 3 bases from V and 1 base from J; junction bases left unmatched: 2. CDR3 protein: CASSSGTSGGTDTQYF. In DNA form, the CDR3 reads TGCGCCAGCAGCTCTGGGACTAGCGGGGGCACAGATACGCAGTATTTT.

This clone is a singleton in its sample. The gene calls are TRBV18 and TRBJ1-3; 9 positions agree with TRBD1. There are 16 residues in the CDR3. CDR1 KGHSH and CDR2 LQKENI come from the germline V gene. V shed 6 bases and J 0 bases; nucleotides not matched to a gene: 6. In DNA form, the CDR3 reads TGTGCCAGCTCGTACGGACAGGGGTACTCTGGAAACACCATATATTTT. Translation gives CASSYGQGYSGNTIYF.

This chain connects TRBV2 to TRBJ2-2; D uncertain. The CDR3 totals 14 residues. Germline V gene data show CDR1 as SNHLY and CDR2 as FYNNEI. The germline V and J ends were trimmed by 6 bases and 0 bases, with 8 bases remaining between them. The chain's CDR3 is CASRVAANTGELFF. Here the CDR3 DNA reads TGTGCCAGCAGGGTGGCGGCGAACACCGGGGAGCTGTTTTTT. The full variable domain, in which reference TRBV2 and TRBJ2-2 provide the parts outside the CDR3, is EPEVTQTPSHQVTQMGQEVILRCVPISNHLYFYWYRQILGQKVEFLVSFYNNEISEKSEIFDDQFSVERPDGSNFTLKIRSTKLEDSAMYFCASRVAANTGELFFGEGSRLTVL.

This clone was seen just once. The genes are TRBV5-1 and TRBJ2-7; D could derive from TRBD1 or TRBD2 (5 bases each). The CDR3 is made up of 14 amino acids. CDR1 and CDR2 (germline): SGHRS, YFSETQ. The ends were cut back, 5 bases at V and 2 bases at J, with 14 bases in the middle. In nucleotides, the CDR3 is TGCGCCAGCAGTAGGGACGGCCAGACCTACGAGCAGTACTTC. It encodes CASSRDGQTYEQYF. Filled out from reference TRBV5-1 and TRBJ2-7, the complete variable domain reads KAGVTQTPRYLIKTRGQQVTLSCSPISGHRSVSWYQQTPGQGLQFLFEYFSETQRNKGNFPGRFSGRQFSNSRSEMNVSTLELGDSALYLCASSRDGQTYEQYFGPGTRLTVT.